Presented here are 8 T cell receptor beta chains from one specimen sequenced in a study of blood T cell repertoires in COVID-19. This table comes from immunoSEQ multiplex PCR, and its TCRdb copy is limited to in-frame clones, with some not included. The sample consists of about 250,000 clones, about four fifths of them appearing once. Specimen: PBMCs or T cells enriched from blood (not recorded which). The source of these receptors is a man aged 45-60 years who had recovered from COVID-19.

The J gene is TRBJ2-7, the V gene TRBV2; 9 nucleotides match TRBD2. This CDR3 contains 16 residues. Germline V gives CDR1 SNHLY, CDR2 FYNNEI. J gave up 1 base and V 6 bases, and 10 bases lay outside the gene matches. The CDR3 region has the DNA TGTGCCAGCAGCTTCCACGGGACTAGCCTTTCCTACGAGCAGTACTTC. This translates into CASSFHGTSLSYEQYF.

V is TRBV28 and J is TRBJ1-4; TRBD1 matches 7 bases. Per germline, CDR1 MDHEN and CDR2 SYDVKM. The CDR3 is made up of 15 amino acids. Trimming cost V 5 bases and J 7 bases; bases outside gene matches: 10. The CDR3 DNA follows: TGTGCCAGCAGTCCGAACAGGGGCTGGAGTGAAAAACTGTTTTTT. It specifies CASSPNRGWSEKLFF.

J is TRBJ1-6 and V is TRBV7-2; maybe TRBD1 (6 bases). The CDR3 extends over 13 amino acids. Looked up from germline, CDR1 is SGHTA and CDR2 is FQGNSA. V lost 1 base, J lost 10 bases, and 8 bases lay in between. CDR3 sequence (DNA): TGTGCCAGCAGCTTAGACAGGGTCTCACCCCTCCACTTT. This gives the protein CASSLDRVSPLHF. Full variable domain (missing parts from reference TRBV7-2 and TRBJ1-6): GAGVSQSPSNKVTEKGKDVELRCDPISGHTALYWYRQSLGQGLEFLIYFQGNSAPDKSGLPSDRFSAERTGGSVSTLTIQRTQQEDSAVYLCASSLDRVSPLHFGNGTRLTVT.

This sequence joins TRBV5-6 and TRBJ1-1; D not certain. The V end lost 4 bases, the J end lost 0 bases, and 13 bases lay between the germline ends. Germline V gene data show CDR1 as SGHDT and CDR2 as YYEEEE. The CDR3 runs 15 residues. The CDR3 nucleotides are TGTGCCAGCAGCGACGACACGTTCATGAACACTGAAGCTTTCTTT. Its translation: CASSDDTFMNTEAFF.

The V and J genes are TRBV9 and TRBJ2-1; D remains ambiguous. Germline CDR1 reads SGDLS; CDR2 reads YYNGEE. Trimming cost V 0 bases and J 12 bases, with 16 bases left between them. This CDR3 contains 14 residues. DNA of the CDR3: TGTGCCAGCAGCGTAGCCCCCCCTCCTACAGTGCAGTTCTTC. It specifies CASSVAPPPTVQFF. Full variable domain (outside the CDR3, taken from reference TRBV9 and TRBJ2-1): DSGVTQTPKHLITATGQRVTLRCSPRSGDLSVYWYQQSLDQGLQFLIQYYNGEERAKGNILERFSAQQFPDLHSELNLSSLELGDSALYFCASSVAPPPTVQFFGPGTRLTVL.

This chain connects TRBV5-1 to TRBJ1-2; 7 bases match TRBD1. The germline V gene has CDR1 SGHRS and CDR2 YFSETQ. The ends lost 5 bases at V and 3 bases at J; junction bases unmatched: 10. CDR3 size: 15 residues. CDR3 DNA sequence: TGCGCCAGCAGTTTACCAGGGGGAGCAGACTATGGCTACACCTTC. It yields the protein CASSLPGGADYGYTF.

This sequence joins TRBV7-2 and TRBJ2-7; 7 nucleotides agree with TRBD2. The CDR3 loop spans 16 amino acids. The V gene's germline CDR1 is SGHTA and CDR2 FQGNSA. The V and J ends lost 1 base and 3 bases, in that order; junction bases with no gene match: 9. CDR3 in DNA: TGTGCCAGCAGCTTAGAGGGCGGGAGCGAGCGCTACGAGCAGTACTTC. As protein: CASSLEGGSERYEQYF.

This clone has only one observation. The V gene is TRBV7-6, the J gene TRBJ2-3; D may be TRBD1 (5 bases). Germline CDR1 and CDR2: SGHVS and FNYEAQ. The CDR3 totals 16 residues. V lost 4 bases and J lost 6, with 20 bases in between. In DNA, the CDR3 is TGTGCCAGCAGCTCACCTCAGGGATCGAACGCGGATACGCAGTATTTT. It encodes CASSSPQGSNADTQYF.